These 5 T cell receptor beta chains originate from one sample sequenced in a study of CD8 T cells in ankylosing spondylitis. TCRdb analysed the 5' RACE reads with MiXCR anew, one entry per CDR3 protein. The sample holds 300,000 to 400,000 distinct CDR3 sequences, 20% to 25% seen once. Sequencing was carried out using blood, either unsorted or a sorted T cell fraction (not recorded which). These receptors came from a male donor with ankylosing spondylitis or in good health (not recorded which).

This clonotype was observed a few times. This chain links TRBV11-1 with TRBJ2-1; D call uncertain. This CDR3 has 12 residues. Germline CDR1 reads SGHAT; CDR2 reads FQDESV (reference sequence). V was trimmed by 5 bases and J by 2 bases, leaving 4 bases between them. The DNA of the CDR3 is TGTGCCAGCAGCAATACCTACAATGAGCAGTTCTTC. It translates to CASSNTYNEQFF.

The CDR3: CASSARGTLYNEQFF. The CDR3 region has the DNA TGTGCCAGCAGTGCCAGGGGAACCCTTTACAATGAGCAGTTCTTC. The V gene is TRBV6-1, the J gene TRBJ2-1; maybe TRBD1 (6 bases). V was shortened by 4 bases and J by 4 bases, with 14 bases between the two germline ends. CDR3 length: 15 residues. The germline V gene encodes CDR1 MNHNS and CDR2 SASEGT.

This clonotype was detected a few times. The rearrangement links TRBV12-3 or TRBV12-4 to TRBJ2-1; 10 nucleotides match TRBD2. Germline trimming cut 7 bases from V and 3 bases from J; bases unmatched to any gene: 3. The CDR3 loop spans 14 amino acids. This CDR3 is CASTRTSGYNEQFF. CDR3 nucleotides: TGTGCCAGCACCAGGACTAGCGGCTACAATGAGCAGTTCTTC.

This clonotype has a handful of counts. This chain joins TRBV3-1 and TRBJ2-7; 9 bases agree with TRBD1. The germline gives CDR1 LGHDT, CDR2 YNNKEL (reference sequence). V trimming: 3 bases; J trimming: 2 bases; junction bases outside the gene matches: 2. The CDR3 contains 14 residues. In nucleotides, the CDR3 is TGTGCCAGCAGCCACAGGGACAGGGCCTACGAGCAGTACTTC. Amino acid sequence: CASSHRDRAYEQYF.

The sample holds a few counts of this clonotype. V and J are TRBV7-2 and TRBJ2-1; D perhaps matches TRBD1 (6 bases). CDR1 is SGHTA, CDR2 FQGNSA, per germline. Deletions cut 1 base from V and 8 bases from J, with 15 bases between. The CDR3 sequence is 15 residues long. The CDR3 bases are TGTGCCAGCAGCTTAGTGGCAGGGGTTATGGATGAGCAGTTCTTC. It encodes CASSLVAGVMDEQFF.